A selection of T cell receptor beta chains follows, all from one sample in a study of cytomegalovirus exposure and HLA in healthy donors. Some clones are missing from TCRdb's copy, which holds only in-frame ones; the method was immunoSEQ multiplex PCR. The sample has roughly 100,000 clones, 64% seen once. Sequenced: PBMCs. Source of these receptors: a man in his sixties in good health and CMV-seronegative. Each CDR3 is given with its conserved first and last residue. The order of the fields is D gene, V gene, J gene, clone size, CDR3 protein, CDR3 DNA. A D gene is named only where the DNA matches it firmly. Not all rows give a size; the values are once, few, many and, for expanded clones, a class.

d_call: TRBD2
v_call: TRBV9
j_call: TRBJ2-5
clone_size: -
cdr3_aa: CASSTTGTSGGETQYF
cdr3_nt: TGTGCCAGCAGCACCACCGGGACTAGCGGGGGAGAGACCCAGTACTTC

d_call: -
v_call: TRBV2
j_call: TRBJ2-2
clone_size: -
cdr3_aa: CASRDSNTGELFF
cdr3_nt: TGTGCCAGCAGGGACTCTAACACCGGGGAGCTGTTTTTT

d_call: -
v_call: TRBV4-1
j_call: TRBJ1-6
clone_size: -
cdr3_aa: CASSQDKEGSYNSPLHF
cdr3_nt: TGCGCCAGCAGCCAAGATAAGGAGGGCTCCTATAATTCACCCCTCCACTTT

d_call: -
v_call: TRBV27
j_call: TRBJ1-5
clone_size: -
cdr3_aa: CASSSEGYSNQPQHF
cdr3_nt: TGTGCCAGCAGTTCTGAGGGTTATAGCAATCAGCCCCAGCATTTT

d_call: TRBD2
v_call: TRBV7-3
j_call: TRBJ2-5
clone_size: -
cdr3_aa: CASSPGLVGETQYF
cdr3_nt: TGTGCCAGCAGCCCCGGACTAGTTGGAGAGACCCAGTACTTC

d_call: -
v_call: TRBV14
j_call: TRBJ2-3
clone_size: -
cdr3_aa: CASSQVQGGGTQYF
cdr3_nt: TGTGCCAGCAGCCAAGTCCAGGGGGGCGGTACGCAGTATTTT

d_call: -
v_call: TRBV7-2
j_call: TRBJ2-5
clone_size: few
cdr3_aa: CASSLAVSETQYF
cdr3_nt: TGTGCCAGCAGCTTAGCCGTTTCTGAGACCCAGTACTTC

d_call: -
v_call: TRBV7-3
j_call: TRBJ1-2
clone_size: few
cdr3_aa: CASSLTGNAYGYTF
cdr3_nt: TGTGCCAGCAGCTTAACCGGGAACGCCTATGGCTACACCTTC

d_call: -
v_call: TRBV6-5
j_call: TRBJ1-6
clone_size: -
cdr3_aa: CASSFSGRGYSPLHF
cdr3_nt: TGTGCCAGCAGTTTCTCCGGCAGGGGATATTCACCCCTCCACTTT

d_call: TRBD1
v_call: TRBV29-1
j_call: TRBJ1-1
clone_size: -
cdr3_aa: CSARKGQGAGNTEAFF
cdr3_nt: TGCAGCGCCAGAAAGGGACAGGGGGCCGGAAACACTGAAGCTTTCTTT

d_call: -
v_call: TRBV27
j_call: TRBJ1-1
clone_size: once
cdr3_aa: CASSFEGDIMNTEAFF
cdr3_nt: TGTGCCAGCAGTTTCGAGGGGGACATAATGAACACTGAAGCTTTCTTT

d_call: TRBD1
v_call: TRBV5-1
j_call: TRBJ1-1
clone_size: -
cdr3_aa: CASSLTTGEVKAFF
cdr3_nt: TGCGCCAGCAGCTTGACCACAGGGGAGGTTAAAGCTTTCTTT

d_call: TRBD1
v_call: TRBV29-1
j_call: TRBJ2-7
clone_size: -
cdr3_aa: CSGRTGGSPYEQYF
cdr3_nt: TGCAGCGGAAGGACAGGGGGCAGTCCCTACGAGCAGTACTTC

d_call: -
v_call: TRBV29-1
j_call: TRBJ1-1
clone_size: -
cdr3_aa: CSVIQARLGLNTEAFF
cdr3_nt: TGCAGCGTTATACAGGCCAGGCTTGGATTGAACACTGAAGCCTTCTTT

d_call: TRBD2
v_call: TRBV5-1
j_call: TRBJ2-3
clone_size: few
cdr3_aa: CASSLDRGTSGRTQYF
cdr3_nt: TGCGCCAGCAGCTTGGATCGCGGGACTAGCGGGAGAACGCAGTATTTT

d_call: TRBD1
v_call: TRBV9
j_call: TRBJ2-3
clone_size: few
cdr3_aa: CASSVEQGRTDTQYF
cdr3_nt: TGTGCCAGCAGCGTAGAACAGGGGAGAACAGATACGCAGTATTTT

d_call: TRBD1
v_call: TRBV27
j_call: TRBJ2-7
clone_size: -
cdr3_aa: CASSATGTGTYEQYF
cdr3_nt: TGTGCCAGCAGCGCTACCGGGACAGGGACCTACGAGCAGTACTTC

d_call: TRBD2
v_call: TRBV7-9
j_call: TRBJ2-2
clone_size: -
cdr3_aa: CASTPGAGVIGELFF
cdr3_nt: TGTGCCAGCACCCCAGGAGCGGGAGTGATCGGGGAGCTGTTTTTT

d_call: TRBD1
v_call: TRBV9
j_call: TRBJ1-6
clone_size: once
cdr3_aa: CASSGGQGGNSPLHF
cdr3_nt: TGTGCCAGCAGCGGGGGACAGGGAGGAAATTCACCCCTCCACTTT

d_call: TRBD1
v_call: TRBV28
j_call: TRBJ2-7
clone_size: -
cdr3_aa: CASSGQGAASYEQYF
cdr3_nt: TGTGCCAGCAGTGGACAGGGCGCGGCCTCCTACGAGCAGTACTTC

d_call: TRBD2
v_call: TRBV5-5
j_call: TRBJ2-1
clone_size: -
cdr3_aa: CASSALAGGPGDEQFF
cdr3_nt: TGTGCCAGCTCTGCCCTAGCGGGAGGGCCTGGGGATGAGCAGTTCTTC

d_call: TRBD2
v_call: TRBV29-1
j_call: TRBJ2-3
clone_size: -
cdr3_aa: CSVEGLAGDSTDTQYF
cdr3_nt: TGCAGCGTTGAGGGACTAGCGGGAGATAGCACAGATACGCAGTATTTT

d_call: TRBD1
v_call: TRBV2
j_call: TRBJ1-2
clone_size: -
cdr3_aa: CASSEDRPNYGYTF
cdr3_nt: TGTGCCAGCAGTGAGGACAGGCCCAACTATGGCTACACCTTC

d_call: -
v_call: TRBV5-1
j_call: TRBJ1-6
clone_size: -
cdr3_aa: CASSQQPTGISNSPLHF
cdr3_nt: TGCGCCAGCAGCCAACAGCCCACGGGGATCTCTAATTCACCCCTCCACTTT

d_call: TRBD1
v_call: TRBV19
j_call: TRBJ2-3
clone_size: -
cdr3_aa: CASKLGTVYSDTQYF
cdr3_nt: TGTGCCAGTAAACTTGGGACAGTATATTCGGATACGCAGTATTTT

d_call: -
v_call: TRBV10-2
j_call: TRBJ1-1
clone_size: -
cdr3_aa: CASSPGGNTEAFF
cdr3_nt: TGCGCCAGCAGCCCCGGGGGGAACACTGAAGCTTTCTTT

d_call: TRBD2
v_call: TRBV28
j_call: TRBJ2-5
clone_size: -
cdr3_aa: CASRTSGGAWQETQYF
cdr3_nt: TGTGCCAGCAGGACTAGCGGGGGGGCGTGGCAAGAGACCCAGTACTTC

d_call: TRBD2
v_call: TRBV2
j_call: TRBJ2-2
clone_size: -
cdr3_aa: CASSPSGAQGGGELFF
cdr3_nt: TGTGCCAGCAGTCCTAGCGGGGCCCAAGGGGGCGGGGAGCTGTTTTTT

d_call: TRBD1
v_call: TRBV5-1
j_call: TRBJ2-3
clone_size: -
cdr3_aa: CASSETTGITDTQYF
cdr3_nt: TGCGCCAGCAGCGAAACGACAGGGATCACAGATACGCAGTATTTT

d_call: -
v_call: TRBV18
j_call: TRBJ2-5
clone_size: few
cdr3_aa: CASSPNREETQYF
cdr3_nt: TGTGCCAGCTCACCAAACAGGGAAGAGACCCAGTACTTC

d_call: -
v_call: TRBV18
j_call: TRBJ1-5
clone_size: -
cdr3_aa: CASSDDSSNQPQHF
cdr3_nt: TGTGCCAGCTCAGACGACAGTAGCAATCAGCCCCAGCATTTT

d_call: -
v_call: TRBV7-3
j_call: TRBJ2-7
clone_size: -
cdr3_aa: CASSGGGDEQYF
cdr3_nt: TGTGCCAGCAGCGGTGGAGGGGACGAGCAGTACTTC

d_call: -
v_call: TRBV7-9
j_call: TRBJ2-5
clone_size: -
cdr3_aa: CASSSSQIQETQYF
cdr3_nt: TGTGCCAGCAGCTCCTCTCAGATACAAGAGACCCAGTACTTC

d_call: TRBD1
v_call: TRBV27
j_call: TRBJ1-1
clone_size: -
cdr3_aa: CASPHPTGVRITEAFF
cdr3_nt: TGTGCCAGCCCTCACCCGACAGGGGTTAGGATCACTGAAGCTTTCTTT

d_call: TRBD2
v_call: TRBV7-6
j_call: TRBJ2-1
clone_size: -
cdr3_aa: CASSPRLAGGRVEQFF
cdr3_nt: TGTGCCAGCAGCCCCCGACTAGCGGGAGGACGGGTGGAGCAGTTCTTC

d_call: TRBD1
v_call: TRBV7-9
j_call: TRBJ1-5
clone_size: -
cdr3_aa: CASSLGGQPGRPQHF
cdr3_nt: TGTGCCAGCAGCTTAGGGGGACAGCCAGGACGGCCCCAGCATTTT

d_call: TRBD1
v_call: TRBV2
j_call: TRBJ2-5
clone_size: -
cdr3_aa: CASSGGQGLVGEQYF
cdr3_nt: TGTGCCAGCAGTGGGGGACAGGGTTTAGTCGGAGAGCAGTACTTC

d_call: -
v_call: TRBV7-9
j_call: TRBJ1-1
clone_size: few
cdr3_aa: CSSSLYSEAFF
cdr3_nt: TGTTCCAGCAGCTTATACAGTGAAGCTTTCTTT

d_call: TRBD1
v_call: TRBV5-4
j_call: TRBJ2-7
clone_size: -
cdr3_aa: CASSPGTGDVEQYF
cdr3_nt: TGTGCCAGCAGCCCGGGGACAGGGGACGTCGAGCAGTACTTC

d_call: -
v_call: TRBV2
j_call: TRBJ2-7
clone_size: -
cdr3_aa: CASTPFHEQYF
cdr3_nt: TGTGCCAGCACCCCCTTCCACGAGCAGTACTTC

d_call: TRBD1
v_call: TRBV5-1
j_call: TRBJ1-1
clone_size: once
cdr3_aa: CASSLIGTANTEAFF
cdr3_nt: TGCGCCAGCAGCTTGATAGGGACAGCAAACACTGAAGCTTTCTTT

d_call: -
v_call: TRBV19
j_call: TRBJ2-3
clone_size: -
cdr3_aa: CASSISLHPPDTQYF
cdr3_nt: TGTGCCAGTAGTATAAGCCTCCACCCTCCAGATACGCAGTATTTT

d_call: -
v_call: TRBV27
j_call: TRBJ2-3
clone_size: -
cdr3_aa: CASSPLRGGPSTDTQYF
cdr3_nt: TGTGCCAGCAGTCCCCTCAGAGGGGGACCTAGCACAGATACGCAGTATTTT

d_call: -
v_call: TRBV5-5
j_call: TRBJ2-7
clone_size: -
cdr3_aa: CASSLGQVSPSYEQYF
cdr3_nt: TGTGCCAGCAGCTTGGGACAGGTCTCGCCCTCCTACGAGCAGTACTTC

d_call: -
v_call: TRBV5-1
j_call: TRBJ2-7
clone_size: few
cdr3_aa: CASSPSAGSTYEQYF
cdr3_nt: TGCGCCAGCAGCCCTTCCGCGGGGTCCACCTACGAGCAGTACTTC

d_call: -
v_call: TRBV5-1
j_call: TRBJ1-4
clone_size: -
cdr3_aa: CASSLDGTPTEKLFF
cdr3_nt: TGCGCCAGCAGCTTGGACGGGACACCTACTGAAAAACTGTTTTTT

d_call: -
v_call: TRBV11-2
j_call: TRBJ2-7
clone_size: -
cdr3_aa: CASSATTGVIEQYF
cdr3_nt: TGTGCCAGCAGCGCCACCACGGGGGTAATCGAGCAGTACTTC

d_call: -
v_call: TRBV11-2
j_call: TRBJ2-1
clone_size: -
cdr3_aa: CASSPRGTRSYNEQFF
cdr3_nt: TGTGCCAGCAGCCCAAGGGGGACGCGCTCCTACAATGAGCAGTTCTTC

d_call: TRBD1
v_call: TRBV5-6
j_call: TRBJ1-2
clone_size: -
cdr3_aa: CASSWTGSGYYGYTF
cdr3_nt: TGTGCCAGCAGCTGGACAGGGTCAGGTTACTATGGCTACACCTTC

d_call: TRBD1
v_call: TRBV6-1
j_call: TRBJ1-5
clone_size: -
cdr3_aa: CASRGMTGSNQPQHF
cdr3_nt: TGTGCCAGCAGGGGGATGACAGGGTCCAATCAGCCCCAGCATTTT

d_call: -
v_call: TRBV5-1
j_call: TRBJ2-5
clone_size: -
cdr3_aa: CASSLGRLGEAQYF
cdr3_nt: TGCGCCAGCAGCTTGGGACGACTAGGCGAGGCCCAGTACTTC

d_call: TRBD1
v_call: TRBV6-6
j_call: TRBJ2-7
clone_size: few
cdr3_aa: CASSYNRDRGRYEQYF
cdr3_nt: TGTGCCAGCAGTTACAACCGGGACAGGGGGCGCTACGAGCAGTACTTC

d_call: -
v_call: TRBV27
j_call: TRBJ2-3
clone_size: -
cdr3_aa: CASRTDHRTDTQYF
cdr3_nt: TGTGCCAGCCGGACAGACCATAGGACAGATACGCAGTATTTT

d_call: -
v_call: TRBV6-1
j_call: TRBJ1-6
clone_size: -
cdr3_aa: CASSPEAGANSPLHF
cdr3_nt: TGTGCCAGCAGCCCGGAGGCAGGGGCTAATTCACCCCTCCACTTT

d_call: -
v_call: TRBV4-2
j_call: TRBJ1-1
clone_size: -
cdr3_aa: CASSQVAGRNTEAFF
cdr3_nt: TGTGCCAGCAGCCAAGTGGCAGGGCGGAACACTGAAGCTTTCTTT

d_call: -
v_call: TRBV6-5
j_call: TRBJ1-1
clone_size: many
cdr3_aa: CASSYLEGFSVTEAFF
cdr3_nt: TGTGCCAGCAGTTACTTGGAGGGATTTTCGGTAACTGAAGCTTTCTTT

d_call: -
v_call: TRBV28
j_call: TRBJ1-1
clone_size: -
cdr3_aa: CASSPPTTEAFF
cdr3_nt: TGTGCCAGCAGCCCGCCGACTACTGAAGCTTTCTTT

d_call: TRBD1
v_call: TRBV2
j_call: TRBJ2-1
clone_size: -
cdr3_aa: CASSRQGASVNEQFF
cdr3_nt: TGTGCCAGCAGTCGACAGGGGGCTAGTGTCAATGAGCAGTTCTTC